Below are 20 T cell receptor beta chains sequenced from a single sample in a study of cytomegalovirus exposure and HLA in healthy donors (dated by TCRdb to between 2016 and 2019). Library prep was done by the immunoSEQ multiplex PCR assay. A mixture of 60 forward primers for TCR Vbeta segments and 13 reverse primers for TCR Jbeta segments was used in the multiplex PCR. As stored in TCRdb, this immuneACCESS dataset retains in-frame rearrangements with V and J assigned. A fraction of the clones does not appear; measured against another copy, unresolved V genes explain less than half of the discrepancy, and the remainder lacks a known reason. This sample holds about 200,000 clones; 70% to 90% were observed only once. Roughly 3.1% of the sample belongs to the ten largest clones. Sample: PBMCs. The receptors stem from a man aged 25-45 years in good health and CMV-seronegative.

This chain connects TRBV6-5 to TRBJ1-4; D gene uncertain. The length of the CDR3 is 15 residues. The V end lost 8 bases, the J end lost 5 bases, and 18 bases lay between the germline ends. Germline V lookup: CDR1 MNHEY, CDR2 SVGAGI. The CDR3 nucleotides read TGTGCCAGCGCTGGAGGGAGGTTGAGCAATGAAAAACTGTTTTTT. This gives the protein CASAGGRLSNEKLFF.

The genes are TRBV13 and TRBJ2-2; D ambiguous. Trimming cost V 4 bases and J 2 bases, with 14 bases left between them. This CDR3 is built from 16 residues. In germline, CDR1 is PRHDT, CDR2 FYEKMQ (reference sequence). CDR3 region: CASSSLETSNTGELFF. The CDR3 bases are TGTGCCAGCAGCTCTTTGGAGACTTCCAACACCGGGGAGCTGTTTTTT.

The V gene is TRBV29-1, the J gene TRBJ2-3, with TRBD2 matching 13 bases. This CDR3 has 15 amino acids. V lost 1 base and J lost 4; bases outside the gene matches: 2. Germline assignment: CDR1 SQVTM and CDR2 ANQGSEA. The CDR3: CSVEVTSGGADTQYF. DNA for the CDR3: TGCAGCGTTGAAGTCACTAGCGGGGGGGCAGATACGCAGTATTTT.

V is TRBV2 and J is TRBJ1-5; a possible D gene is TRBD1 (5 bases). V gave up 2 bases and J gave up 6 bases, with 14 bases separating them. The CDR3 is 15 residues long. Per germline, CDR1 SNHLY and CDR2 FYNNEI. The CDR3 DNA is TGTGCCAGCAGTGAATTCTGGGGGGAAGGTCAGCCCCAGCATTTT. Translated: CASSEFWGEGQPQHF.

The chain has TRBV19 and TRBJ1-2; D possibly corresponds to TRBD1 (5 bases). Germline V gives CDR1 LNHDA, CDR2 SQIVND (reference sequence). V was cut by 3 bases and J by 5 bases, with 19 bases left in between. The CDR3 has 16 residues. The CDR3 sequence: CASSILQGGEMYGYTF. The CDR3 DNA reads TGTGCCAGTAGTATCCTCCAAGGAGGGGAGATGTATGGCTACACCTTC.

This chain uses TRBV5-1 with TRBJ2-7; D gene unclear. Germline CDR1 is SGHRS and CDR2 is YFSETQ. This CDR3 is built from 14 residues. V lost 2 bases and J lost 4, with 13 bases in between. Here the CDR3 DNA reads TGCGCCAGCAGCTTTGGTATCGGTGATTACGAGCAGTACTTC. Translation gives CASSFGIGDYEQYF.

J is TRBJ1-1 and V is TRBV6-5, with 9 positions matching TRBD1. Unmatched junction bases numbered 5, after V lost 5 bases and J lost 1 base. Germline CDR1 is MNHEY and CDR2 is SVGAGI. The CDR3 is made up of 15 amino acids. The CDR3 region is CASSLQGAENTEAFF. The DNA of the CDR3 is TGTGCCAGCAGTCTACAGGGGGCGGAGAACACTGAAGCTTTCTTT.

This clone was picked up a small number of times. The chain recombines TRBV5-6 with TRBJ2-7, with D possibly being TRBD2 (6 bases). Per germline, CDR1 SGHDT and CDR2 YYEEEE. CDR3 length equals 15 residues. V gave up 3 bases and J gave up 2 bases, with 15 bases separating them. The CDR3 sequence: CASSSGTGVTYEQYF. In DNA, the CDR3 is TGTGCCAGCAGCTCGGGGACTGGGGTGACCTACGAGCAGTACTTC.

The rearrangement joins TRBV27 to TRBJ2-7, with 9 bases matching TRBD1. The V segment lost 6 bases and the J segment 5 bases; nucleotides outside the gene matches: 8. Germline CDR1 MNHEY, CDR2 SMNVEV (reference sequence). The CDR3 consists of 14 residues. This CDR3 is CASRDRGKSNEQYF. For the CDR3, the DNA is TGTGCCAGCAGGGACAGGGGAAAGTCGAACGAGCAGTACTTC.

With respect to this clone: The junction differs from germline at one of its ends, possibly a read error. J is TRBJ2-6 and V is TRBV28; 8 positions agree with TRBD1. The CDR3 runs to 19 residues. Germline values: CDR1 MDHEN, CDR2 SYDVKM. The CDR3 DNA sequence: TGTGCCAGCAGTGCTCTTTACCTGGATCAGGGGGCCGGGGCCAGCGTCCTGACTTTC. As protein: CASSALYLDQGAGASVLTF.

The chain carries TRBV7-3 and TRBJ2-1, with TRBD2 as a possible D gene (6 bases). This CDR3 region has 18 residues. The V end was cut by 1 base, the J end by 5 bases, with 21 bases between. Germline V gene sequence: CDR1 SGHTA, CDR2 FQGTGA. CDR3 residues: CASSLSAPLATPDNEQFF. DNA of the CDR3: TGTGCCAGCAGCTTAAGTGCCCCGCTAGCGACCCCTGACAATGAGCAGTTCTTC.

The chain employs TRBV28 and TRBJ1-2; D is undetermined. The length of the CDR3 is 16 residues. CDR1 is MDHEN and CDR2 is SYDVKM in the germline V gene. Deletions cut 6 bases from V and 2 bases from J, with 19 bases between. CDR3 residues: CASSQDLGSGNYGYTF. DNA of the CDR3: TGTGCCAGCAGCCAGGATTTGGGCTCGGGAAACTATGGCTACACCTTC.

The chain is built from TRBV5-1 and TRBJ2-5; TRBD2 matches at 7 bases. Germline V gene sequence: CDR1 SGHRS, CDR2 YFSETQ. The CDR3 covers 15 residues. The J segment lost 0 bases and the V segment lost 5 bases, leaving 7 bases of the junction unmatched. CDR3 sequence (DNA): TGCGCCAGCAGACCGGGGGGTCACTACCAAGAGACCCAGTACTTC. Translation gives CASRPGGHYQETQYF.

V and J are TRBV28 and TRBJ1-2; TRBD1 matches 7 bases. CDR3 length: 16 amino acids. Germline lookup yields CDR1 MDHEN and CDR2 SYDVKM. Trimming removed 3 bases from V and 2 bases from J; junction bases left unmatched: 9. In DNA form, the CDR3 reads TGTGCCAGCAGTTTCTCGGCTTCGGGACAGAACTATGGCTACACCTTC. It specifies CASSFSASGQNYGYTF.

The chain couples TRBV7-2 to TRBJ2-1, with a weak D call TRBD2 (6 bases). This CDR3 is built from 14 residues. Trimming shortened V by 5 bases and J by 5 bases, and 13 bases separated the two germline ends. CDR1 is SGHTA and CDR2 is FQGNSA in the germline V gene. The CDR3 sequence: CASSRGRGNNEQFF. The DNA of the CDR3 is TGTGCCAGCAGCCGCGGACGGGGGAACAATGAGCAGTTCTTC.

CDR3 sequence reads: CASSLDPHGGTGELFF. The CDR3 coding sequence is TGTGCCAGCAGTTTAGATCCCCACGGTGGCACCGGGGAGCTGTTTTTT. The rearrangement uses TRBV28 and TRBJ2-2; no definite D call. The CDR3 contains 16 residues. The germline V and J ends were trimmed by 2 bases and 4 bases, with 14 bases remaining between them. Germline values: CDR1 MDHEN, CDR2 SYDVKM.

This chain joins TRBV18 and TRBJ1-1; a weak D match, TRBD1 (5 bases). The CDR3 extends over 13 amino acids. V was shortened by 2 bases and J by 7 bases, with 11 bases between the two germline ends. Germline values: CDR1 KGHSH, CDR2 LQKENI. The DNA of the CDR3 is TGTGCCAGCTCACCAGTATTAGGGGATGAAGCTTTCTTT. This translates into CASSPVLGDEAFF. The whole variable domain, filled in from reference TRBV18 and TRBJ1-1, reads NAGVMQNPRHLVRRRGQEARLRCSPMKGHSHVYWYRQLPEEGLKFMVYLQKENIIDESGMPKERFSAEFPKEGPSILRIQQVVRGDSAAYFCASSPVLGDEAFFGQGTRLTVV.

The CDR3 bases are TGTGCCAGCAGCCGTCTCGGACAGGGGAAAGGTAATGAGCAGTTCTTC. Its translation: CASSRLGQGKGNEQFF. The chain employs TRBV4-2 and TRBJ2-1; 9 bases line up with TRBD1. Germline CDR1 LGHNA, CDR2 YNFKEQ. After removal of 4 bases from V and 7 bases from J, the junction contained 11 bases not matched to a gene. The CDR3 has 16 amino acids.

The CDR3 nucleotides read TGTGCCAGTAGTATTACTAGCGGGGGGTTTTACGAGCAGTACTTC. This encodes CASSITSGGFYEQYF. This rearrangement joins TRBV19 to TRBJ2-7, with 12 bases matching TRBD2. The germline CDR1 and CDR2 sequences are LNHDA and SQIVND (reference sequence). J lost 4 bases, V lost 3 bases, and 4 bases had no gene match. The CDR3 is 15 residues long.

The chain recombines TRBV2 with TRBJ1-4, with D possibly TRBD1 on 5 matching bases. Germline values: CDR1 SNHLY, CDR2 FYNNEI. This CDR3 comprises 15 residues. V lost 4 bases, J lost 6 bases, and 15 bases lay in between. The CDR3 sequence: CASSAGDSGDEKLFF. The CDR3 DNA is TGTGCCAGCAGTGCGGGGGACTCGGGTGATGAAAAACTGTTTTTT.